These 3 T cell receptor beta chains share one sample of origin, sequenced in a study of blood T cell repertoires in COVID-19. Measured with immunoSEQ multiplex PCR; TCRdb has only the in-frame clones, and not every one. The sample lists 150,000 to 200,000 clones; 82% were seen once. The sequenced sample was peripheral blood. These receptors were obtained from a woman aged 65 to 85 with acute or convalescent COVID-19.

The chain employs TRBV19 and TRBJ2-3; D gene uncertain. The V end lost 10 bases, the J end lost 1 base, and 12 bases lay between the germline ends. The CDR3 extends over 13 amino acids. The germline V gene has CDR1 LNHDA and CDR2 SQIVND (reference sequence). CDR3 amino acids: CAIQTIRTDTQYF. CDR3 coding DNA: TGTGCCATCCAGACAATCCGCACAGATACGCAGTATTTT.

The gene calls are TRBV6-6 and TRBJ1-5, with TRBD1 identical over 7 bases. The germline CDR1 and CDR2 sequences are MNHNY and SVGAGI (reference sequence). CDR3 size: 15 residues. V trimming: 7 bases; J trimming: 5 bases; junction bases outside the gene matches: 11. The CDR3 sequence: CASTLLQGEHQPQHF. CDR3 DNA: TGTGCCAGCACTCTACTCCAGGGGGAGCATCAGCCCCAGCATTTT.

This clone was detected only a few times. The CDR3, as DNA: TGTGCCAGTAAAAATCTAGCCGGTACCTACAATGAGCAGTTCTTC. Residues: CASKNLAGTYNEQFF. The chain uses TRBV6-5 and TRBJ2-1; perhaps TRBD2 as D (5 bases). Between the trimmed V and J ends, which lost 9 bases and 2 bases, there was a span of 17 bases. The CDR3 has 15 residues. Germline assignment: CDR1 MNHEY and CDR2 SVGAGI.